Below are 15 T cell receptor beta chains sequenced from a single sample in a study of shared clonotypes between healthy human individuals. Measured with immunoSEQ multiplex PCR; TCRdb has only the in-frame clones, and not every one. Of about 490,000 clones listed, around 80% were seen once; the top ten hold roughly 12%. The sequencing input was PBMCs. The receptors were gathered from a woman aged 40-49 years in good health. Some clones in this sample may be carry-over from other donors' samples.

A few counts support this clone. V is TRBV4-3 and J is TRBJ1-1; 9 bases agree with TRBD1. V shed 1 base, J shed 5 bases, and the junction held 5 bases outside the gene matches. Germline V lookup: CDR1 LGHNA, CDR2 YSLEER. The CDR3 loop spans 15 amino acids. CDR3 loop: CASSQARTGVTEAFF. The CDR3 DNA is TGCGCCAGCAGCCAAGCAAGGACAGGGGTTACTGAAGCTTTCTTT.

The chain combines TRBV10-1 with TRBJ2-3, with 8 positions matching TRBD2. Germline CDR1 and CDR2: WNHNN and SYGVQD (reference sequence). V gave up 5 bases and J gave up 2 bases; unmatched junction bases: 9. The CDR3 consists of 16 residues. CDR3 bases: TGCGCCAGCAGTCCCGGGGGGGACCTGACCACAGATACGCAGTATTTT. It translates to CASSPGGDLTTDTQYF.

The chain uses TRBV7-8 and TRBJ2-2; TRBD2 matches 15 bases. V was pared by 2 bases and J by 4 bases, with 11 bases of the junction left unmatched. CDR1 is SGHVS and CDR2 is FQNEAQ in the germline V gene. This CDR3 has 20 amino acids. Here the CDR3 DNA reads TGTGCCAGCAGCTTATTCGTAACCGGGACTAGCGGGAGGCTCACCGGGGAGCTGTTTTTT. Translated: CASSLFVTGTSGRLTGELFF.

This clone occurred many times. V gene TRBV6-1 combines with J gene TRBJ1-2, with 7 bases identical to TRBD1. J gave up 7 bases and V 1 base, and 9 bases lay outside the gene matches. Per the germline V gene, CDR1 is MNHNS and CDR2 is SASEGT. The CDR3 extends over 15 amino acids. CDR3 sequence reads: CASSEESGGVGGYTF. In DNA, the CDR3 is TGTGCCAGCAGTGAAGAATCAGGGGGTGTCGGTGGCTACACCTTC.

The chain uses TRBV5-1 and TRBJ1-6, with 7 bases that match TRBD1. Germline assignment: CDR1 SGHRS and CDR2 YFSETQ. The trim removed 4 bases at V and 10 bases at J, leaving 2 bases unmatched. This CDR3 spans 12 amino acids. CDR3 sequence: CASSTGDSPLHF. The CDR3 nucleotides are TGCGCCAGCAGCACAGGGGACTCACCCCTCCACTTT. Using reference TRBV5-1 and TRBJ1-6 for the parts outside the CDR3, the full variable domain is KAGVTQTPRYLIKTRGQQVTLSCSPISGHRSVSWYQQTPGQGLQFLFEYFSETQRNKGNFPGRFSGRQFSNSRSEMNVSTLELGDSALYLCASSTGDSPLHFGNGTRLTVT.

The gene calls are TRBV4-1 and TRBJ1-5; D ambiguous. V lost 3 bases to trimming and J lost 4 bases, with 13 bases between them. From germline, CDR1 is MGHRA and CDR2 YSYEKL. The CDR3 has 15 amino acids. The CDR3 spells CASSHATWGNQPQHF. The DNA of the CDR3 is TGCGCCAGCAGCCATGCGACATGGGGAAATCAGCCCCAGCATTTT.

A word on this clone: This sample also contains other DNA sequences that code for the same CDR3. V usage is TRBV5-6 and J usage is TRBJ1-2, with D possibly TRBD1 on 5 matching bases. This CDR3 contains 14 residues. Trimming removed 1 base at V and 0 bases at J, with 7 bases between. Germline V gene lookup returns CDR1 SGHDT and CDR2 YYEEEE. CDR3 in amino acids: CASSLPGPNYGYTF. CDR3 coding DNA: TGTGCCAGCAGCTTGCCAGGGCCTAACTATGGCTACACCTTC.

This clone was detected only a few times. This rearrangement joins TRBV2 to TRBJ1-1; D unresolved. The V and J ends lost 8 bases and 0 bases respectively, with 10 bases between them. CDR1 is SNHLY, CDR2 FYNNEI, per germline. The CDR3 consists of 13 residues. The CDR3 DNA reads as TGTGCCAGCCCTAGAGACTTGAACACTGAAGCTTTCTTT. Translating it yields CASPRDLNTEAFF. Looking up the rest from reference TRBV2 and TRBJ1-1 gives the full variable domain: EPEVTQTPSHQVTQMGQEVILRCVPISNHLYFYWYRQILGQKVEFLVSFYNNEISEKSEIFDDQFSVERPDGSNFTLKIRSTKLEDSAMYFCASPRDLNTEAFFGQGTRLTVV.

On this clone: The same CDR3 also results from other DNA sequences found in this sample. The chain links TRBV15 to TRBJ1-5; a weak D match, TRBD1 (5 bases). The V end lost 0 bases, the J end lost 6 bases, and 6 bases lay between the germline ends. This CDR3 contains 13 residues. Per the germline V gene, CDR1 is LNHNV and CDR2 is YYDKDF (reference sequence). Here the CDR3 reads CATSRDRGQPQHF. CDR3 coding DNA: TGTGCCACCAGCAGAGATAGGGGTCAGCCCCAGCATTTT.

The J gene is TRBJ2-5, the V gene TRBV5-1, with D possibly being TRBD1 (7 bases). Germline CDR1 is SGHRS and CDR2 is YFSETQ. V lost 0 bases, J lost 4 bases, and 13 bases lay in between. The CDR3 is 15 amino acids. The CDR3 reads CASSLAGGQIETQYF. The CDR3 nucleotides read TGCGCCAGCAGCTTGGCCGGGGGACAGATAGAGACCCAGTACTTC.

The J gene is TRBJ2-3, the V gene TRBV5-6; tentative D call: TRBD1 (5 bases). Germline lookup yields CDR1 SGHDT and CDR2 YYEEEE. V lost 4 bases and J lost 0, with 12 bases in between. The CDR3 is 15 residues long. CDR3 coding DNA: TGTGCCAGCAGCGATCGACAGATTAGCACAGATACGCAGTATTTT. This gives the protein CASSDRQISTDTQYF.

V is TRBV5-1 and J is TRBJ2-5, with 10 bases identical to TRBD2. The CDR3 length is 16 residues. After removal of 4 bases from V and 3 bases from J, the junction contained 9 bases not matched to a gene. The V gene's germline CDR1 is SGHRS and CDR2 YFSETQ. The CDR3 region has the DNA TGCGCCAGCAGCCCCCACCTAGCGGGAGTGAAAGAGACCCAGTACTTC. Its translation is CASSPHLAGVKETQYF.

This clone turned up a few times. J is TRBJ1-5 and V is TRBV7-2; TRBD1 might be the D (6 bases). Germline V gene sequence: CDR1 SGHTA, CDR2 FQGNSA. With 1 base removed from V and 2 bases from J, the gap between germline ends came to 12 bases. The CDR3 is 16 residues long. CDR3 in DNA: TGTGCCAGCAGCTTAGGGTGGGCAGGGGGCAATCAGCCCCAGCATTTT. It yields the protein CASSLGWAGGNQPQHF.

Points on this clone: The sample has other DNA sequences that encode this CDR3 too. The chain employs TRBV7-2 and TRBJ2-5; D perhaps matches TRBD1 (6 bases). The length of the CDR3 is 14 residues. V lost 0 bases to trimming and J lost 5 bases, with 10 bases between them. Germline values: CDR1 SGHTA, CDR2 FQGNSA. DNA for the CDR3: TGTGCCAGCAGCTTAGCCAGGGGAAGTGAGACCCAGTACTTC. Its translation is CASSLARGSETQYF.

The gene calls are TRBV7-8 and TRBJ1-4; D perhaps matches TRBD1 (5 bases). The CDR3 sequence is 15 residues long. The V gene lost 6 bases and the J gene lost 7 bases, with 18 bases spanning the gap. The germline V gene encodes CDR1 SGHVS and CDR2 FQNEAQ. CDR3 DNA: TGTGCCAGCAGGAAGAGTTCCATGGGGGGTGAAAAACTGTTTTTT. Its protein product is CASRKSSMGGEKLFF.